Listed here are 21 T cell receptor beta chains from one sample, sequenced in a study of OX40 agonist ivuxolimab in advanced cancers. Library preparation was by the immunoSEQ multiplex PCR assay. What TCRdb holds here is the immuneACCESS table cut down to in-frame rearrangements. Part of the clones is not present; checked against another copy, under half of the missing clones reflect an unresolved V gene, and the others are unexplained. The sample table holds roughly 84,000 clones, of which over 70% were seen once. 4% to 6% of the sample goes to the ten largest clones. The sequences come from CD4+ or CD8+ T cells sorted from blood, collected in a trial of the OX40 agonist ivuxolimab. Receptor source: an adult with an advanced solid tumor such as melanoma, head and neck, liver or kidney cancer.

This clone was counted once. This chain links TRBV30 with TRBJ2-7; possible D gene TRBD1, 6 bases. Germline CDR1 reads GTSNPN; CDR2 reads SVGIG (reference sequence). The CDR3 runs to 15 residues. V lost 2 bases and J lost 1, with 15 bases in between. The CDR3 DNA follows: TGTGCCTGGAGTCTGGCAAAACAGGGTTCCTACGAGCAGTACTTC. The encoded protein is CAWSLAKQGSYEQYF.

The CDR3: CASSEGSGSQHF. The CDR3 bases are TGTGCCAGCAGTGAGGGTAGCGGGTCCCAGCATTTT. The gene calls are TRBV6-1 and TRBJ1-5; D is unclear. V was clipped by 3 bases and J by 11 bases, with 11 bases between them. The CDR3 runs 12 residues. Germline CDR1 reads MNHNS; CDR2 reads SASEGT.

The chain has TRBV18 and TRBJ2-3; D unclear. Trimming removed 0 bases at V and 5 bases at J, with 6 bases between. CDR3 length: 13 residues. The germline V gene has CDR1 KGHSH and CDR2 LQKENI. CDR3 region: CASSPPSRDTQYF. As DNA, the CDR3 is TGTGCCAGCTCACCACCGAGTAGAGATACGCAGTATTTT.

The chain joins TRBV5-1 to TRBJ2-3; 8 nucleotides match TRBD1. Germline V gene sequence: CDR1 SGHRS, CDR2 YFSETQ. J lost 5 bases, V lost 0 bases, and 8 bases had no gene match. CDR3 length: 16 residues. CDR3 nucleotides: TGCGCCAGCAGCTTGGGACAGGGGTTCTTTCAAGATACGCAGTATTTT. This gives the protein CASSLGQGFFQDTQYF.

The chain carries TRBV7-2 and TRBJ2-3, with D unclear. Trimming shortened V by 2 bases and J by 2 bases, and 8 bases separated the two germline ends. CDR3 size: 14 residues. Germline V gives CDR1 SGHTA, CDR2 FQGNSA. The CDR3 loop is CASSLLVSTDTQYF. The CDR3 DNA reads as TGTGCCAGCAGCTTACTCGTCTCCACAGATACGCAGTATTTT. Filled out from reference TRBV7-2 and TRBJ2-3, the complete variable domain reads GAGVSQSPSNKVTEKGKDVELRCDPISGHTALYWYRQSLGQGLEFLIYFQGNSAPDKSGLPSDRFSAERTGGSVSTLTIQRTQQEDSAVYLCASSLLVSTDTQYFGPGTRLTVL.

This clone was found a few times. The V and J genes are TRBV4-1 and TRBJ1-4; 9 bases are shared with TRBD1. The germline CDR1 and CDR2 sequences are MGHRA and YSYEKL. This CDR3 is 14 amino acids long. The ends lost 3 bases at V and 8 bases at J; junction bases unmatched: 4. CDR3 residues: CASSQDGTGEKLFF. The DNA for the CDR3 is TGCGCCAGCAGCCAGGACGGGACAGGGGAAAAACTGTTTTTT.

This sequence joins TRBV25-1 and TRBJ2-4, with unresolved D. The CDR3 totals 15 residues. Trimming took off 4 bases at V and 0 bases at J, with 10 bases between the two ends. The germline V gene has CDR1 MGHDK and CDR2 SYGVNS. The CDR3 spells CASSGAGEAKNIQYF. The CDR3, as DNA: TGTGCCAGCAGTGGGGCAGGTGAAGCCAAAAACATTCAGTACTTC.

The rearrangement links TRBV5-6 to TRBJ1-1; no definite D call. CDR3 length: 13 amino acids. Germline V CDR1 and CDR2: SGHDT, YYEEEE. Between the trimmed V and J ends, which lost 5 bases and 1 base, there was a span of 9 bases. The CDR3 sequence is CASRTSRNTEAFF. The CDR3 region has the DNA TGTGCCAGCAGGACCTCTAGGAACACTGAAGCTTTCTTT.

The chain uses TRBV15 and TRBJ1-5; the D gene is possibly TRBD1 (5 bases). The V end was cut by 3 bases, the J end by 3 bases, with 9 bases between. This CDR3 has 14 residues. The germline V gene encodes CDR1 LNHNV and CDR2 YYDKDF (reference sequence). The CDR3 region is CATSSGHDNQPQHF. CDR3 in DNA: TGTGCCACCAGCAGCGGACACGACAATCAGCCCCAGCATTTT. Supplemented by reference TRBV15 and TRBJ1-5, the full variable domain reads DAMVIQNPRYQVTQFGKPVTLSCSQTLNHNVMYWYQQKSSQAPKLLFHYYDKDFNNEADTPDNFQSRRPNTSFCFLDIRSPGLGDTAMYLCATSSGHDNQPQHFGDGTRLSIL.

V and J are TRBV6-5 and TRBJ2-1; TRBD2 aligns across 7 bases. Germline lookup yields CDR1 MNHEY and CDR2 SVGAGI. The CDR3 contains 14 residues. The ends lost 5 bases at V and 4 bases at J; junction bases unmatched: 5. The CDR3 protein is CASSPRGSYNEQFF. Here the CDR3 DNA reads TGTGCCAGCAGTCCGCGGGGGTCATACAATGAGCAGTTCTTC.

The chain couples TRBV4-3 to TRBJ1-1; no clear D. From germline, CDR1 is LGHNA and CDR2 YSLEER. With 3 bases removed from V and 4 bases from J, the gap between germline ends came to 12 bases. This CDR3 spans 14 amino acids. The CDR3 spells CASSHREVGTEAFF. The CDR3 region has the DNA TGCGCCAGCAGCCATCGCGAAGTGGGCACTGAAGCTTTCTTT.

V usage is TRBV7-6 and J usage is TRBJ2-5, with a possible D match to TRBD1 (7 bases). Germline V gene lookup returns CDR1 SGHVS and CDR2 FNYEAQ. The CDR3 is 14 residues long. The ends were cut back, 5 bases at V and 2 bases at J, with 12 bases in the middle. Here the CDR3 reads CASSGGTAQETQYF. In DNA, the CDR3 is TGTGCCAGCAGCGGCGGGACAGCACAAGAGACCCAGTACTTC. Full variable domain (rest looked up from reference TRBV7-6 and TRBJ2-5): GAGVSQSPRYKVTKRGQDVALRCDPISGHVSLYWYRQALGQGPEFLTYFNYEAQQDKSGLPNDRFSAERPEGSISTLTIQRTEQRDSAMYRCASSGGTAQETQYFGPGTRLLVL.

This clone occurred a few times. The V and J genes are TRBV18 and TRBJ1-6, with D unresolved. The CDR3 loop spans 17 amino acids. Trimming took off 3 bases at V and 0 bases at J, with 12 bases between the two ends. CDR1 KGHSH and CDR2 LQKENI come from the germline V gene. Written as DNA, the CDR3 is TGTGCCAGCTCACCGACGGATCGGAGCTCCTATAATTCACCCCTCCACTTT. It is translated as CASSPTDRSSYNSPLHF.

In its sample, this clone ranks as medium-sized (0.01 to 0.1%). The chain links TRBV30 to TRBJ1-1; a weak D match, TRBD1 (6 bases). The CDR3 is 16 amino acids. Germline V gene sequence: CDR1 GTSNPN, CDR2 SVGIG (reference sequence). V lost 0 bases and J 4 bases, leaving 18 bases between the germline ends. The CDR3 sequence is CAWSVISRQVRTEAFF. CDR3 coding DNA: TGTGCCTGGAGTGTAATAAGCCGACAGGTCCGCACTGAAGCTTTCTTT.

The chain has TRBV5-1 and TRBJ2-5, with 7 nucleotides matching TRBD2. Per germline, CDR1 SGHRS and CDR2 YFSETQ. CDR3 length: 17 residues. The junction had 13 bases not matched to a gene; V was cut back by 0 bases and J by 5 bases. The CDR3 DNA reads TGCGCCAGCAGCTTGGTGCGCGGGGGACCCTCGGGGGAGACCCAGTACTTC. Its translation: CASSLVRGGPSGETQYF.

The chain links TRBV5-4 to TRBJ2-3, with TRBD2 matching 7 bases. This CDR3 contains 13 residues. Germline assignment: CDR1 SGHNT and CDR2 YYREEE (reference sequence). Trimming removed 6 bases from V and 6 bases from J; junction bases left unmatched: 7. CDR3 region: CASTTLGGDTQYF. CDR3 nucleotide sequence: TGTGCCAGCACTACATTGGGGGGGGATACGCAGTATTTT.

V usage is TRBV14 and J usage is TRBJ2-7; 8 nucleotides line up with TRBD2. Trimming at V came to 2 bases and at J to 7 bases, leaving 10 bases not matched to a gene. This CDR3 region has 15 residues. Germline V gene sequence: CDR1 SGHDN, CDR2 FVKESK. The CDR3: CASSQSGGMSWEQYF. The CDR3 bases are TGTGCCAGCAGCCAAAGCGGGGGAATGAGTTGGGAGCAGTACTTC.

CDR3 loop: CASSTGQGTNPDYEQYF. The CDR3 coding sequence is TGTGCCAGCAGCACGGGACAGGGGACGAACCCGGACTACGAGCAGTACTTC. V and J are TRBV7-9 and TRBJ2-5; 10 nucleotides agree with TRBD1. The better agreement between TRBJ2-7 and the DNA end casts doubt on the J call. Looked up from germline, CDR1 is SEHNR and CDR2 is FQNEAQ (reference sequence). This CDR3 has 17 residues.

The DNA of the CDR3 is TGTGCCACCGGACAGGGGGCAATAGGCAATCAGCCCCAGCATTTT. The encoded protein is CATGQGAIGNQPQHF. This chain connects TRBV19 to TRBJ1-5, with TRBD1 identical over 11 bases. Germline values: CDR1 LNHDA, CDR2 SQIVND (reference sequence). Trimming took 10 bases from V and 2 from J; bases not matched to a gene: 7. The CDR3 spans 15 residues.

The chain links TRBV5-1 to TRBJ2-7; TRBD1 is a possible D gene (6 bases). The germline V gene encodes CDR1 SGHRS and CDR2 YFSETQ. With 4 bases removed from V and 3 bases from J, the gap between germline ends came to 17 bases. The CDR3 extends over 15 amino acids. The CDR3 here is CASSQSPTQGYEQYF. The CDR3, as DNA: TGCGCCAGCAGCCAAAGTCCAACACAGGGCTACGAGCAGTACTTC. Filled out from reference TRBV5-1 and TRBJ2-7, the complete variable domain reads KAGVTQTPRYLIKTRGQQVTLSCSPISGHRSVSWYQQTPGQGLQFLFEYFSETQRNKGNFPGRFSGRQFSNSRSEMNVSTLELGDSALYLCASSQSPTQGYEQYFGPGTRLTVT.

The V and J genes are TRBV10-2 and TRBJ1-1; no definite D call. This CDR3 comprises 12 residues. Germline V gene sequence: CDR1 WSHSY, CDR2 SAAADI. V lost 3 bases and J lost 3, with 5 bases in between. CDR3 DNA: TGCGCCAGCAGTGATCCATACACTGAAGCTTTCTTT. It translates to CASSDPYTEAFF.